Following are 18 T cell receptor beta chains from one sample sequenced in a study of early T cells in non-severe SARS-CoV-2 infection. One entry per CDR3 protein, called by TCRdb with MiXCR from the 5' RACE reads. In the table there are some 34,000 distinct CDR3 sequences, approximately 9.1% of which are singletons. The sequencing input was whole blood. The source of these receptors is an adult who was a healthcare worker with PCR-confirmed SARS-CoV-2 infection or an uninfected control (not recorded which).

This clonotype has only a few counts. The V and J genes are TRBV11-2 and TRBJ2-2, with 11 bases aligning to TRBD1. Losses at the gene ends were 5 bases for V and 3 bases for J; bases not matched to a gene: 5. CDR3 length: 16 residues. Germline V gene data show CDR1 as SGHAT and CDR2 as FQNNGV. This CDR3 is CASSPGQGEDTGELFF. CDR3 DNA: TGTGCCAGCAGCCCGGGACAGGGGGAGGACACCGGGGAGCTGTTTTTT.

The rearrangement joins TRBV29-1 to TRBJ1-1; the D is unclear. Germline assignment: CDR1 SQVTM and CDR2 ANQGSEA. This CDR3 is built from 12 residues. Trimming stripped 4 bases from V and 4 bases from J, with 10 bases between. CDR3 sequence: CSVVISGTEAFF. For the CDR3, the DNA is TGCAGCGTTGTGATAAGCGGCACTGAAGCTTTCTTT.

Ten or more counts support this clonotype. Here the CDR3 reads CASSLTSDRGNSPLHF. The CDR3 DNA sequence: TGTGCCAGCAGCTTAACGTCTGACAGGGGTAATTCACCCCTCCACTTT. V gene TRBV7-2 combines with J gene TRBJ1-6, with 8 bases lining up with TRBD1. Germline V gene sequence: CDR1 SGHTA, CDR2 FQGNSA. With 2 bases clipped from V and 6 bases from J, the junction kept 6 bases outside the gene matches. The CDR3 is 16 residues long.

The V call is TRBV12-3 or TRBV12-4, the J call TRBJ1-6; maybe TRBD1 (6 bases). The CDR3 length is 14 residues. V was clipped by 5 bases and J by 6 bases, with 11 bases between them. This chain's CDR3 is CASSHRVTNSPLHF. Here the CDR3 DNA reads TGTGCCAGCAGTCACAGGGTGACTAATTCACCCCTCCACTTT.

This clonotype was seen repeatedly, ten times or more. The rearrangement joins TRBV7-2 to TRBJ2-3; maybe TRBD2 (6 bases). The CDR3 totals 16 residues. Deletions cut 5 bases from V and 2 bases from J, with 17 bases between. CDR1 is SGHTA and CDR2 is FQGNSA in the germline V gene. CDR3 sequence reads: CASSQGGGRYTDTQYF. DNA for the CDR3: TGTGCCAGCAGCCAGGGAGGCGGACGCTACACAGATACGCAGTATTTT.

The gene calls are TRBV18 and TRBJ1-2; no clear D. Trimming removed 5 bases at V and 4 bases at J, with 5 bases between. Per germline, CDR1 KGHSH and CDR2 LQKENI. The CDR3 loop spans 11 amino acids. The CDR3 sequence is CASSGVYGYTF. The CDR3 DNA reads TGTGCCAGCTCAGGAGTCTATGGCTACACCTTC.

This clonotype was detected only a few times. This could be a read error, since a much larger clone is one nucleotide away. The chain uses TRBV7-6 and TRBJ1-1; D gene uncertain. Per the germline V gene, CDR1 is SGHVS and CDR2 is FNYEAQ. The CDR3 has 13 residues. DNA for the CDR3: TGTGTCAGCAGCTTAGTACCGAGCACTGAAGCTTTCTTT. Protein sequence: CVSSLVPSTEAFF.

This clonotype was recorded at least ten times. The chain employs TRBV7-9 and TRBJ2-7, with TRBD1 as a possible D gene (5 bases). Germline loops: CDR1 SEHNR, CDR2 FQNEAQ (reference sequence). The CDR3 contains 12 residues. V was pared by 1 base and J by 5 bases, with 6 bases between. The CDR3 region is CASSLETDEQYF. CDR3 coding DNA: TGTGCCAGCAGCTTAGAGACAGACGAGCAGTACTTC.

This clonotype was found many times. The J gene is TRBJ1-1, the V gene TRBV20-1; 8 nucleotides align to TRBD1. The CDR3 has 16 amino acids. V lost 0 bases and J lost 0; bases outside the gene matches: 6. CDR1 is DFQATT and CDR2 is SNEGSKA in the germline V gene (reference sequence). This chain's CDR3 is CSARDPRQGMNTEAFF. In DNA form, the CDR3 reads TGCAGTGCTAGAGATCCCAGACAGGGGATGAACACTGAAGCTTTCTTT.

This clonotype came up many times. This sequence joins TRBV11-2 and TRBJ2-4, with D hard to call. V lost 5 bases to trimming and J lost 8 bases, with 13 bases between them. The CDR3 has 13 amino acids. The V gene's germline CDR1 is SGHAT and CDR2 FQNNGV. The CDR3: CASSPSVGDIQYF. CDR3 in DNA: TGTGCCAGCAGCCCAAGTGTGGGTGACATTCAGTACTTC.

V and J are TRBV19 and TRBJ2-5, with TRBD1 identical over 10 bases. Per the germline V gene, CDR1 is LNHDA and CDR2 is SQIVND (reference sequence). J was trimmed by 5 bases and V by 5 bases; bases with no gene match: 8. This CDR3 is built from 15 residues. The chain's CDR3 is CASSPGTGAGETQYF. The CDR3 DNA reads TGTGCCAGTAGTCCAGGGACAGGGGCCGGGGAGACCCAGTACTTC.

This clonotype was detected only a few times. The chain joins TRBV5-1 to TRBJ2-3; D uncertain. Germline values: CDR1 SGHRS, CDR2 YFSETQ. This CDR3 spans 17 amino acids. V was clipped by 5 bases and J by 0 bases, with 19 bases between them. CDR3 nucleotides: TGCGCCAGCAGTCAAACCGACGGACGCCTGAGCACAGATACGCAGTATTTT. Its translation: CASSQTDGRLSTDTQYF.

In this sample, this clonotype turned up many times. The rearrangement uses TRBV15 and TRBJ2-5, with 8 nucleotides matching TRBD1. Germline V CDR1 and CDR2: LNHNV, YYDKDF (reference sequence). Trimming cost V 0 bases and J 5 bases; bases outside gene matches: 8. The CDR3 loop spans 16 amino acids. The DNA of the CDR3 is TGTGCCACCAGCAGAGACGGCGACAGGGGATGGGAGACCCAGTACTTC. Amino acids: CATSRDGDRGWETQYF.

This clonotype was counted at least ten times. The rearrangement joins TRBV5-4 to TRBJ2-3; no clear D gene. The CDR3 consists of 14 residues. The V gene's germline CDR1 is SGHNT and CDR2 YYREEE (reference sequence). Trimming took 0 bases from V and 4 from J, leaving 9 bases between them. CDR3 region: CASSLVGRADTQYF. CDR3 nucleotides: TGTGCCAGCAGCTTGGTTGGTAGGGCAGATACGCAGTATTTT.

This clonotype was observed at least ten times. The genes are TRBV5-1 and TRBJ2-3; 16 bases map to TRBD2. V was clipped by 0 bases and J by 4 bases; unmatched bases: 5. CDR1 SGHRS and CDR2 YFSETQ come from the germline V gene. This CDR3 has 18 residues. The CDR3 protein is CASSLVGTSGGAADTQYF. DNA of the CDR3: TGCGCCAGCAGCTTGGTCGGGACTAGCGGGGGGGCCGCAGATACGCAGTATTTT.

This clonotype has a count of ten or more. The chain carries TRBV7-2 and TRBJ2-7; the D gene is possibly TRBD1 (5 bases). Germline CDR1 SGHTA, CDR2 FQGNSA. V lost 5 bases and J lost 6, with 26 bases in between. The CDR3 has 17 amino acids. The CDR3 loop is CASSPAPGGAGRGEQYF. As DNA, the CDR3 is TGTGCCAGCAGCCCAGCGCCGGGTGGGGCCGGGCGTGGCGAGCAGTACTTC.

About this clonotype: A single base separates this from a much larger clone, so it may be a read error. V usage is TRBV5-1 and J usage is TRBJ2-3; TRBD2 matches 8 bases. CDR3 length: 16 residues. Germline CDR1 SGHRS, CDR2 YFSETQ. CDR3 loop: CASSRLASLSTDMQYF. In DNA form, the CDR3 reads TGCGCCAGCAGTCGACTAGCGTCTTTGAGCACAGATATGCAGTATTTT.

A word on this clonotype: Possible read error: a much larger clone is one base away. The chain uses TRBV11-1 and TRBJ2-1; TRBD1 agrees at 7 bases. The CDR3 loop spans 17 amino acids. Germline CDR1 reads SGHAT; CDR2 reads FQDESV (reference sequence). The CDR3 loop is CATSLTRGTYSYNEQFF. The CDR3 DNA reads TGTGCCACCAGCTTAACCAGGGGGACATATTCCTACAATGAGCAGTTCTTC.